This T cell receptor (beta chain) was recorded in a study of persistence of HIV-infected CD4 T cells. Findings and limits, study-wide: TCR oligoclonality correlated with proviral oligoclonality in the same sorted populations.

Points on this clone: As yet, its antigen is unknown.

Sequencing used immunoSEQ version 4 in survey mode. Assay: immunoSEQ multiplex PCR; the TCRdb copy retains only in-frame clones and omits some. The table has around 48,000 clones, around 75% seen once; the top ten hold 3%. Stimulation used about 9.5 ug/mL lysate from CMV-infected fibroblasts. CD40L/CD69 double-negative CD45RO-high memory CD4+ T cells were collected. Plasma HIV-1 RNA stayed below 50 copies/mL for at least 4 years. V was trimmed by 2 bases and J by 7 bases, leaving 12 bases between them. The CDR3 contains 13 residues. The V gene's germline CDR1 is SQVTM and CDR2 ANQGSEA. The chain carries TRBV29-1 and TRBJ1-5; D is uncertain. The sample consisted of CD4+ T cells sorted from PBMCs after roughly 18-hour stimulation, taken from a patient who received antiretroviral therapy. The receptor was isolated from an adult man with HIV who was CMV-seropositive. CDR3: CSVELASGQPQHF. The CDR3 DNA reads as TGCAGCGTTGAATTGGCCTCCGGACAGCCCCAGCATTTT.